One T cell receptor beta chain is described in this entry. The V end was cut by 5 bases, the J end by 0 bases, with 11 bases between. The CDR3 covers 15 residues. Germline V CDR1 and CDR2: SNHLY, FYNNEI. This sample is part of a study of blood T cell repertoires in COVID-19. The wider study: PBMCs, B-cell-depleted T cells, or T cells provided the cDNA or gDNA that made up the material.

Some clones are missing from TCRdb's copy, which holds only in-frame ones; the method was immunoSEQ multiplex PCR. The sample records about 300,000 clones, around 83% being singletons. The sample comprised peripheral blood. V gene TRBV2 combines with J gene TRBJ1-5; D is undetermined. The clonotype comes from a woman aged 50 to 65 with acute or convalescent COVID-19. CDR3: CASSRPGISNQPQHF. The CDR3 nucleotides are TGTGCCAGCAGTCGCCCCGGGATTAGCAATCAGCCCCAGCATTTT.